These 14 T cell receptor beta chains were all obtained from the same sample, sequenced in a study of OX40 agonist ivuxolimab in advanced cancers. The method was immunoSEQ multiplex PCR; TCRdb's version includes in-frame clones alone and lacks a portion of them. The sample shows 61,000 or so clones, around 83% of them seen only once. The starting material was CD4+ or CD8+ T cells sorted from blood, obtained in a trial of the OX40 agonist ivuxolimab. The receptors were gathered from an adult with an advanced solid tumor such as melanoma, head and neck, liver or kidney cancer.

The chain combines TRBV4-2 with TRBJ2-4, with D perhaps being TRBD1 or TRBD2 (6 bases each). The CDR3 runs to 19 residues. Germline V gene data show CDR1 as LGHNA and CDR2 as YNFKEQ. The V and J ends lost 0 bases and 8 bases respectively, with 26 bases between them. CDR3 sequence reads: CASSQDSIGTGGLRDIQYF. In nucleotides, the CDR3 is TGTGCCAGCAGCCAAGATTCGATCGGGACTGGGGGGCTGAGGGACATTCAGTACTTC.

The CDR3 nucleotides read TGTGCCAGCAGCGAGCTGAACCTCCAAGAGACCCAGTACTTC. Its translation: CASSELNLQETQYF. The chain couples TRBV2 to TRBJ2-5; D remains unclear. This CDR3 is built from 14 residues. In germline, CDR1 is SNHLY, CDR2 FYNNEI. Trimming stripped 6 bases from V and 1 base from J, with 12 bases between.

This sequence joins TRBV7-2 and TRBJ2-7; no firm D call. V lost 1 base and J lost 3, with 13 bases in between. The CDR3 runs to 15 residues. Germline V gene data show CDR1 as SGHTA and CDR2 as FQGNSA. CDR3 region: CASSLGLDTIYEQYF. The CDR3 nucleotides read TGTGCCAGCAGCTTAGGTTTAGACACCATCTACGAGCAGTACTTC.

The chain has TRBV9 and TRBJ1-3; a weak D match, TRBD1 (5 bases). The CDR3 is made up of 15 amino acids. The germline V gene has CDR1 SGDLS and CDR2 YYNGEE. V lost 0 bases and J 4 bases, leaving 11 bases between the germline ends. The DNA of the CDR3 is TGTGCCAGCAGCGTAGGGGGGAATTCAGGAAACACCATATATTTT. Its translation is CASSVGGNSGNTIYF. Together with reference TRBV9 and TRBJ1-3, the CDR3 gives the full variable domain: DSGVTQTPKHLITATGQRVTLRCSPRSGDLSVYWYQQSLDQGLQFLIQYYNGEERAKGNILERFSAQQFPDLHSELNLSSLELGDSALYFCASSVGGNSGNTIYFGEGSWLTVV.

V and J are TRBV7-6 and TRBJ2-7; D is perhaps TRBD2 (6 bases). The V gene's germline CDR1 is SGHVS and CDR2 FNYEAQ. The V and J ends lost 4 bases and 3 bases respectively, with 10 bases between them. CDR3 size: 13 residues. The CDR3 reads CASSWRGVYEQYF. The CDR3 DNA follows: TGTGCCAGCAGCTGGAGGGGTGTCTACGAGCAGTACTTC. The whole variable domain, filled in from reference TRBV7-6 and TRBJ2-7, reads GAGVSQSPRYKVTKRGQDVALRCDPISGHVSLYWYRQALGQGPEFLTYFNYEAQQDKSGLPNDRFSAERPEGSISTLTIQRTEQRDSAMYRCASSWRGVYEQYFGPGTRLTVT.

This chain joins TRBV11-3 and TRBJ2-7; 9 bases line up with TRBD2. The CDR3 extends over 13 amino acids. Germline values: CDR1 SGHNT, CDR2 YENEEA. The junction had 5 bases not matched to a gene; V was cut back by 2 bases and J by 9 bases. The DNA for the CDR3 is TGTGCCAGCAGCTTACAAGCGGGGGGCGGGCAGTACTTC. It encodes CASSLQAGGGQYF.

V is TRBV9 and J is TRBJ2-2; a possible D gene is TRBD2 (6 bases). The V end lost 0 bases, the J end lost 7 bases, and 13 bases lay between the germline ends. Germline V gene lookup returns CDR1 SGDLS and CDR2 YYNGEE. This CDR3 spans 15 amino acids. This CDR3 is CASSVAASAGGELFF. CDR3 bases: TGTGCCAGCAGCGTAGCTGCTAGCGCTGGCGGGGAGCTGTTTTTT. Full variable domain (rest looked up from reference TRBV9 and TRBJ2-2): DSGVTQTPKHLITATGQRVTLRCSPRSGDLSVYWYQQSLDQGLQFLIQYYNGEERAKGNILERFSAQQFPDLHSELNLSSLELGDSALYFCASSVAASAGGELFFGEGSRLTVL.

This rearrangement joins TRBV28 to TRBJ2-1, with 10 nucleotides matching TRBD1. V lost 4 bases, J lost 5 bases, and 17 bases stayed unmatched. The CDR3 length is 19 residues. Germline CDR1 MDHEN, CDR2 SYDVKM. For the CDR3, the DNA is TGTGCCAGCAGTTCCGGGACAGGGGCTCTCCCAGGTGCCAACAATGAGCAGTTCTTC. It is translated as CASSSGTGALPGANNEQFF.

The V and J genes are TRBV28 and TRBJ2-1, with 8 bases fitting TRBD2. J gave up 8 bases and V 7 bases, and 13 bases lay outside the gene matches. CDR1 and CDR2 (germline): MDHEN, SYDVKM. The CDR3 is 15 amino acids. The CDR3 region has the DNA TGTGCCAGCACTTCAGCCGGGGGGGCCGAGGATGAGCAGTTCTTC. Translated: CASTSAGGAEDEQFF.

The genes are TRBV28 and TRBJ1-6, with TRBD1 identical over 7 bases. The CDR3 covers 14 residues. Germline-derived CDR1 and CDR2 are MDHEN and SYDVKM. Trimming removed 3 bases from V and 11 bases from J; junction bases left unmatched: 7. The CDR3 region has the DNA TGTGCCAGCAGTTTGACAGGGACGACGCCACCCCTCCACTTT. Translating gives CASSLTGTTPPLHF.

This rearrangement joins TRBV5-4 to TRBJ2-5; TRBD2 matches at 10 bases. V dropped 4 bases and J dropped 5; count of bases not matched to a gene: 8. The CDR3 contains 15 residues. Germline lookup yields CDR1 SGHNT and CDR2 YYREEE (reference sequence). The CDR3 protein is CASSQSGGADETQYF. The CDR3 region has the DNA TGTGCCAGCAGCCAAAGCGGGGGGGCCGATGAGACCCAGTACTTC.

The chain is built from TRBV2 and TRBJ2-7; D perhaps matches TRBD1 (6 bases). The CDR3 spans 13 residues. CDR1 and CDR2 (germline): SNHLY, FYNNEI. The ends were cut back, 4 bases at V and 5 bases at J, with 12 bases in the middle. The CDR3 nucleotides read TGTGCCAGCAGTGCAACAGGGAACCACGAGCAGTACTTC. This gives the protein CASSATGNHEQYF.

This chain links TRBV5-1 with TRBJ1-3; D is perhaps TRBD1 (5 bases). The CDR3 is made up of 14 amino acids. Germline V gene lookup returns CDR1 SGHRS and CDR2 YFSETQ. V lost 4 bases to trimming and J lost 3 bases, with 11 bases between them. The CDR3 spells CASSVDIFGNTIYF. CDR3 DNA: TGCGCCAGCAGCGTGGACATTTTTGGAAACACCATATATTTT. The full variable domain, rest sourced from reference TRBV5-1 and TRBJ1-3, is KAGVTQTPRYLIKTRGQQVTLSCSPISGHRSVSWYQQTPGQGLQFLFEYFSETQRNKGNFPGRFSGRQFSNSRSEMNVSTLELGDSALYLCASSVDIFGNTIYFGEGSWLTVV.

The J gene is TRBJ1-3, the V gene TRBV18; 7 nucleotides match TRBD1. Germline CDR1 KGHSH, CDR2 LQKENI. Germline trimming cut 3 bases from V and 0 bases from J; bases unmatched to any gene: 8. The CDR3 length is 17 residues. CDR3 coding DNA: TGTGCCAGCTCACCGATTCTTGAGGGGGCCTCTGGAAACACCATATATTTT. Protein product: CASSPILEGASGNTIYF.